This T cell receptor beta chain was captured by sequencing in a study of tumor-infiltrating lymphocytes in primary liver carcinoma. Study overall: Surgery removed the patients' primary liver carcinoma. Staging placed the tumors at T1-T3 N0M0, and they measured about 4 to 11 cm across. Findings and limits, study-wide: A significantly higher top-250-clone fraction was recorded for tumors than for blood (p = 0.039). Paired tumor-adjacent and tumor-blood samples overlapped less than tumor region pairs did.

The researchers produced TCR beta cDNA from approximately 540 ng total RNA with a constant-region primer. The TCR beta library was amplified through three nested multiplex PCR rounds in a modified ARM-PCR procedure. TRBV1-TRBV30 forward and Cbeta reverse primers drove the first two roughly 10-cycle rounds. A single record per CDR3 protein comes from TCRdb applying MiXCR to the multiplex PCR reads. The sample includes 150,000 to 200,000 distinct CDR3 sequences, 50% to 75% of them seen just once. Trimming cost V 5 bases and J 5 bases; bases outside gene matches: 10. The CDR3 runs to 17 residues. Germline CDR1 reads SGHVS; CDR2 reads FQNEAQ. Unsorted whole blood yielded blood RNA, and germline DNA was extracted as well. As regards this clonotype: Its specificity is not known.

The gene calls are TRBV7-8 and TRBJ2-2; TRBD1 aligns across 11 bases. The TCR originated in a middle-aged man with primary liver carcinoma and hepatitis B virus infection. The sequenced sample consisted of peripheral blood. CDR3 region: CASSLTRDRGRTGELFF. The DNA of the CDR3 is TGTGCCAGCAGCCTCACCCGGGACAGGGGGAGAACCGGGGAGCTGTTTTTT.